This T cell receptor (beta chain) was recovered during a study of OX40 agonist ivuxolimab in advanced cancers. Findings and caveats of the study: Clonal expansion by week 6 occurred in CD4+ and CD8+ blood T cells (at 0.1 to 3.0 mg/kg).

The table came from immunoSEQ multiplex PCR; TCRdb's copy has only in-frame clones and leaves some out. Of around 62,000 clones listed, around 80% are singletons. Patients had blood sampled at baseline and again on cycle 4 day 1 and cycle 7 day 1. A remark on this clone: Its antigen is unknown.

CDR1 is WSHSY and CDR2 is SAAADI in the germline V gene. CDR3 size: 17 residues. V lost 0 bases and J lost 6; bases outside the gene matches: 2. The receptor comes from an adult with an advanced solid tumor such as melanoma, head and neck, liver or kidney cancer. The source was CD4+ or CD8+ T cells sorted from blood, collected in a trial of the OX40 agonist ivuxolimab. The chain combines TRBV10-2 with TRBJ2-2; TRBD2 aligns across 15 bases. The DNA of the CDR3 is TGCGCCAGCAGTGAGTCCGGACTAGCGGGGGGGGCCGGGGAGCTGTTTTTT. It specifies CASSESGLAGGAGELFF.